The 22 T cell receptor beta chains in this list originate from one sample, sequenced in a study of blood T cell repertoires in COVID-19. Here immunoSEQ multiplex PCR was the method, and the copy in TCRdb shows in-frame clones only, minus some. Among around 100,000 clones listed, approximately 81% were seen once. The specimen sequenced was peripheral blood. These receptor sequences come from a human donor in a cohort sampled during active COVID-19.

The rearrangement joins TRBV6-5 to TRBJ2-7, with 9 bases aligning to TRBD1. Per the germline V gene, CDR1 is MNHEY and CDR2 is SVGAGI. Trimming cost V 8 bases and J 7 bases; bases outside gene matches: 9. This CDR3 has 13 amino acids. CDR3 bases: TGTGCCAGCTTTGGGGACAGGGCTTCTGAGCAGTACTTC. Translated: CASFGDRASEQYF.

This clone was seen only once. The chain combines TRBV19 with TRBJ2-7, with 9 bases fitting TRBD2. Trimming took 6 bases from V and 2 from J; bases not matched to a gene: 2. CDR3 length: 13 residues. CDR1 and CDR2 from the germline V gene are LNHDA and SQIVND (reference sequence). The CDR3, as DNA: TGTGCCAGTAGCGTAGCGGGAGCCTACGAGCAGTACTTC. This sequence encodes CASSVAGAYEQYF. Full variable domain (missing parts from reference TRBV19 and TRBJ2-7): DGGITQSPKYLFRKEGQNVTLSCEQNLNHDAMYWYRQDPGQGLRLIYYSQIVNDFQKGDIAEGYSVSREKKESFPLTVTSAQKNPTAFYLCASSVAGAYEQYFGPGTRLTVT.

The CDR3 DNA sequence: TGTGCCATCAAGCAGGGTCCTAATGAAAAACTGTTTTTT. It encodes CAIKQGPNEKLFF. V usage is TRBV12-3 or TRBV12-4 and J usage is TRBJ1-4, with a weak D call TRBD1 (5 bases). V lost 10 bases to trimming and J lost 3 bases, with 12 bases between them. The CDR3 sequence is 13 residues long.

The chain is built from TRBV6-5 and TRBJ1-5; 9 nucleotides agree with TRBD1. The V gene's germline CDR1 is MNHEY and CDR2 SVGAGI. The V segment lost 6 bases and the J segment 5 bases; nucleotides outside the gene matches: 5. The CDR3 runs to 14 residues. The CDR3 nucleotides are TGTGCCAGCAGGTGGGGACAGGGTTATCAGCCCCAGCATTTT. It specifies CASRWGQGYQPQHF.

The chain combines TRBV6-5 with TRBJ2-7; D gene uncertain. This CDR3 has 10 amino acids. Germline values: CDR1 MNHEY, CDR2 SVGAGI. V dropped 8 bases and J dropped 7 bases, with 9 bases sitting between them. CDR3 nucleotide sequence: TGTGCCAGCCGAGCGAGTGAGCAGTACTTC. Protein sequence: CASRASEQYF.

The V call is TRBV6-6, the J call TRBJ2-3, with a weak D call TRBD2 (5 bases). CDR1 and CDR2 from the germline V gene are MNHNY and SVGAGI (reference sequence). This CDR3 contains 15 residues. The V and J ends lost 8 bases and 1 base respectively, with 16 bases between them. CDR3 sequence reads: CASGSGTLGTDTQYF. CDR3 nucleotides: TGTGCCAGCGGGAGCGGAACCCTTGGCACAGATACGCAGTATTTT.

Comment on this clone: Its ends do not fully match the called genes, so a read error is possible. The chain couples TRBV18 to TRBJ1-2; D may be TRBD1 (5 bases). The CDR3 totals 16 residues. The V gene's germline CDR1 is KGHSH and CDR2 LQKENI. The CDR3 loop is CASSPSLVRENSGYTF. DNA for the CDR3: TGTGCCAGCTCACCATCTCTGGTCAGGGAAAACTCTGGCTACACCTTC.

This chain connects TRBV7-2 to TRBJ2-5; 12 bases fit TRBD2. Trimming took 1 base from V and 1 from J; bases not matched to a gene: 4. The CDR3 consists of 17 residues. Germline V lookup: CDR1 SGHTA, CDR2 FQGNSA. The CDR3 DNA is TGTGCCAGCAGCTTAGGGAGGACTAGCGGGGTCCAAGAGACCCAGTACTTC. Translated, it gives CASSLGRTSGVQETQYF.

The genes are TRBV6-2 or TRBV6-3 and TRBJ2-6; D is possibly TRBD1 (6 bases). The CDR3 is made up of 15 amino acids. Trimming stripped 5 bases from V and 0 bases from J, with 8 bases between. Germline CDR1 is MNHEY and CDR2 is SVGEGT. CDR3 bases: TGTGCCAGCAGTGACAGGACCTCTGGGGCCAACGTCCTGACTTTC. Encoded protein: CASSDRTSGANVLTF.

This clone was observed a few times. The rearrangement uses TRBV6-6 and TRBJ1-2, with D uncertain. Trimming took 6 bases from V and 0 from J, leaving 14 bases between them. Germline CDR1 MNHNY, CDR2 SVGAGI (reference sequence). This CDR3 is built from 15 residues. DNA of the CDR3: TGTGCCAGCAGCCCCTCGATGGGAGCTAACTATGGCTACACCTTC. This sequence encodes CASSPSMGANYGYTF.

DNA for the CDR3: TGTGCCAGCAGCTCGTACACCGGGGAGCTGTTTTTT. Its translation is CASSSYTGELFF. The chain recombines TRBV7-9 with TRBJ2-2; no clear D. Germline V gene data show CDR1 as SEHNR and CDR2 as FQNEAQ (reference sequence). Trimming removed 4 bases at V and 3 bases at J, with 3 bases between. This CDR3 has 12 amino acids.

The chain employs TRBV4-3 and TRBJ2-7; 11 nucleotides match TRBD2. Germline CDR1 reads LGHNA; CDR2 reads YSLEER. This CDR3 has 14 residues. V was pared by 0 bases and J by 11 bases, with 6 bases of the junction left unmatched. This CDR3 reads CASSQDQTSGSKYF. CDR3 DNA: TGCGCCAGCAGCCAAGATCAAACTAGCGGGAGTAAGTACTTC.

The rearrangement uses TRBV6-5 and TRBJ2-1; TRBD2 matches at 7 bases. Germline loops: CDR1 MNHEY, CDR2 SVGAGI. This CDR3 is built from 15 residues. After removal of 3 bases from V and 2 bases from J, the junction contained 4 bases not matched to a gene. Here the CDR3 reads CASSYGLAAYNEQFF. DNA of the CDR3: TGTGCCAGCAGTTATGGGCTAGCGGCCTACAATGAGCAGTTCTTC.

This chain links TRBV28 with TRBJ2-1; TRBD2 aligns across 12 bases. The V gene end was trimmed by 6 bases and the J gene end by 8 bases; junction bases not matched to a gene: 5. The CDR3 has 14 amino acids. The germline V gene has CDR1 MDHEN and CDR2 SYDVKM. CDR3 DNA sequence: TGTGCCAGCAGCCGAGGACTAGCGGGATATGAGCAGTTCTTC. This sequence encodes CASSRGLAGYEQFF. Based on the CDR3 plus reference TRBV28 and TRBJ2-1, the full variable domain is DVKVTQSSRYLVKRTGEKVFLECVQDMDHENMFWYRQDPGLGLRLIYFSYDVKMKEKGDIPEGYSVSREKKERFSLILESASTNQTSMYLCASSRGLAGYEQFFGPGTRLTVL.

The table lists this clone with a count of one. The chain employs TRBV6-5 and TRBJ1-2; TRBD1 aligns across 7 bases. Germline V gene data show CDR1 as MNHEY and CDR2 as SVGAGI. The junction had 15 bases not matched to a gene; V was cut back by 10 bases and J by 4 bases. The CDR3 sequence is 15 residues long. In DNA, the CDR3 is TGTGCCACCCAAAAGGGGTTAGACAGGGTCTATGGCTACACCTTC. Residues: CATQKGLDRVYGYTF.

This chain links TRBV7-8 with TRBJ2-7; tentative D call: TRBD2 (6 bases). This CDR3 comprises 17 residues. V was shortened by 3 bases and J by 0 bases, with 18 bases between the two germline ends. The germline CDR1 and CDR2 sequences are SGHVS and FQNEAQ. CDR3 DNA sequence: TGTGCCAGCAGCTTCTCGACCGGGACTCCTAGCTCCTACGAGCAGTACTTC. Translating gives CASSFSTGTPSSYEQYF.

V and J are TRBV19 and TRBJ1-6, with D possibly TRBD1 on 6 matching bases. The germline V and J ends were trimmed by 6 bases and 10 bases, with 16 bases remaining between them. Germline CDR1 reads LNHDA; CDR2 reads SQIVND (reference sequence). This CDR3 contains 14 residues. Here the CDR3 reads CASRSQGLGSPLHF. CDR3 in DNA: TGTGCCAGTAGGTCACAGGGTTTAGGATCACCCCTCCACTTT.

V gene TRBV3-1 (or the pseudogene TRBV3-2) combines with J gene TRBJ2-1; 8 bases fit TRBD2. The CDR3 is 15 amino acids. J was trimmed by 2 bases and V by 6 bases; bases with no gene match: 6. CDR1 is LGHDT and CDR2 is YNNKEL in the germline V gene (reference sequence). The DNA for the CDR3 is TGTGCCAGCAGTCGATTAGCGGGAACCTACAATGAGCAGTTCTTC. Its translation is CASSRLAGTYNEQFF.

This clone was detected once. The V call is TRBV6-4, the J call TRBJ2-1; 7 positions match TRBD1. V shed 6 bases, J shed 2 bases, and the junction held 4 bases outside the gene matches. Germline V gene sequence: CDR1 MRHNA, CDR2 SNTAGT. CDR3 size: 14 residues. The CDR3 here is CASSLQGAYNEQFF. The CDR3 DNA is TGTGCCAGCAGCCTGCAGGGGGCCTACAATGAGCAGTTCTTC.

V gene TRBV19 combines with J gene TRBJ1-4, with unresolved D. V lost 5 bases and J 13 bases, leaving 14 bases between the germline ends. Germline CDR1 reads LNHDA; CDR2 reads SQIVND (reference sequence). The CDR3 has 12 residues. The DNA for the CDR3 is TGTGCCAGTAGTTCGGGTATCCAAAGACTGTTTTTT. Translated, it gives CASSSGIQRLFF.

V and J are TRBV14 and TRBJ2-7; TRBD2 matches at 11 bases. The germline CDR1 and CDR2 sequences are SGHDN and FVKESK. The J segment lost 1 base and the V segment lost 5 bases, leaving 16 bases of the junction unmatched. The CDR3 runs 19 residues. The CDR3 region is CASSKRVPGTSGPSYEQYF. DNA of the CDR3: TGTGCCAGCAGCAAAAGGGTTCCCGGGACTAGCGGACCTTCCTACGAGCAGTACTTC.

The chain uses TRBV4-3 and TRBJ2-2; a possible D gene is TRBD2 (5 bases). The CDR3 loop spans 14 amino acids. Germline CDR1 and CDR2: LGHNA and YSLEER. Between the trimmed V and J ends, which lost 6 bases and 4 bases, there was a span of 12 bases. The CDR3 reads CASRLTRVTGELFF. The CDR3 coding sequence is TGCGCCAGCAGACTTACTAGAGTCACCGGGGAGCTGTTTTTT.